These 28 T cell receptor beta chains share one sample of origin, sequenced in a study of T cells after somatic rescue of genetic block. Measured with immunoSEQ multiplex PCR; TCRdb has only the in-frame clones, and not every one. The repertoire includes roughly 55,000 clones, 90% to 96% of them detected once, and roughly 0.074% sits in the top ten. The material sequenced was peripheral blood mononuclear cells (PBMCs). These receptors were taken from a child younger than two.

The DNA for the CDR3 is TGCAGCGTAAAAACAGGGTCCTACGAGCAGTACTTC. Protein sequence: CSVKTGSYEQYF. The chain recombines TRBV29-1 with TRBJ2-7; D is perhaps TRBD1 (6 bases). The CDR3 loop spans 12 amino acids. Germline CDR1 is SQVTM and CDR2 is ANQGSEA. Trimming pared 6 bases from V and 1 base from J, leaving 10 bases between.

The chain's CDR3 is CASSQSRGQPYEQYF. The CDR3 nucleotides read TGCGCCAGCAGTCAATCGAGGGGACAGCCCTACGAGCAGTACTTC. The chain is built from TRBV23-1 and TRBJ2-7, with 7 nucleotides matching TRBD1. TRBV23-1 is an ORF, and what it does is uncertain. The J segment lost 2 bases and the V segment lost 0 bases, leaving 4 bases of the junction unmatched. The CDR3 sequence is 15 residues long.

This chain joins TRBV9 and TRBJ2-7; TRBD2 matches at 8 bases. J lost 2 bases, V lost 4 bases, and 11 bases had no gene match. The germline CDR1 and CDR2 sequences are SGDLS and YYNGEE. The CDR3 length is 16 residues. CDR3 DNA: TGTGCCAGCAGCCTCAGAGGGCTAGCGGGCCCCTACGAGCAGTACTTC. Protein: CASSLRGLAGPYEQYF.

The CDR3 DNA is TGCGCCAGCAGCTTGCTCCCAGGGCGAGATAATGAAAAACTGTTTTTT. Translation gives CASSLLPGRDNEKLFF. The chain is built from TRBV5-1 and TRBJ1-4, with a possible D match to TRBD1 (5 bases). The germline V gene has CDR1 SGHRS and CDR2 YFSETQ. The CDR3 contains 16 residues. The V end was cut by 1 base, the J end by 4 bases, with 14 bases between. Variable domain in full (rest from reference TRBV5-1 and TRBJ1-4): KAGVTQTPRYLIKTRGQQVTLSCSPISGHRSVSWYQQTPGQGLQFLFEYFSETQRNKGNFPGRFSGRQFSNSRSEMNVSTLELGDSALYLCASSLLPGRDNEKLFFGSGTQLSVL.

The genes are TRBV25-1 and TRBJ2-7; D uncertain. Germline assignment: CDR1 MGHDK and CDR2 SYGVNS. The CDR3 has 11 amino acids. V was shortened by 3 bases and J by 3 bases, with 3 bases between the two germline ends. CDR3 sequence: CASSENYEQYF. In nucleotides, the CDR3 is TGTGCCAGCAGTGAGAACTACGAGCAGTACTTC.

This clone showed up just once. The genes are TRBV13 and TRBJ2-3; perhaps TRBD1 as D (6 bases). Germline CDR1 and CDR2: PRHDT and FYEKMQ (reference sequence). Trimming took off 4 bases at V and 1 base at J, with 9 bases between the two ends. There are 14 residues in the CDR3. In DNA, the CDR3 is TGTGCCAGCAGCTCTCGACAGGGCACAGATACGCAGTATTTT. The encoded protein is CASSSRQGTDTQYF.

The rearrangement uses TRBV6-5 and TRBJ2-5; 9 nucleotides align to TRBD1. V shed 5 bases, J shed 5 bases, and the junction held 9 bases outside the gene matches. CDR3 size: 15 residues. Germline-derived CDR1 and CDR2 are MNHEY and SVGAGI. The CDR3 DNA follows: TGTGCCAGCAGTCAACCGAGGACAGGGGTGGAGACCCAGTACTTC. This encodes CASSQPRTGVETQYF.

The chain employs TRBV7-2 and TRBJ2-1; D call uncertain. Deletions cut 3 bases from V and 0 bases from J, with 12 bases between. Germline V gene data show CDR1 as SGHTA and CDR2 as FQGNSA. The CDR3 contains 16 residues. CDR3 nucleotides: TGTGCCAGCAGCTTCTCCGGAGCGTTCTCCTACAATGAGCAGTTCTTC. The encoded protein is CASSFSGAFSYNEQFF.

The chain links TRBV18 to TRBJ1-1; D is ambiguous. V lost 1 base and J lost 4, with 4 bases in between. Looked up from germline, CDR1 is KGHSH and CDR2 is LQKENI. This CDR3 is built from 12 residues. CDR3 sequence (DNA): TGTGCCAGCTCACCACAGGGCACTGAAGCTTTCTTT. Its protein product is CASSPQGTEAFF.

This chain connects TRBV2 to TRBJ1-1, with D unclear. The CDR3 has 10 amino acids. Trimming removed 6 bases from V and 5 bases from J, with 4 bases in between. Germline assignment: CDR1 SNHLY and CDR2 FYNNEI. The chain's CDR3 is CASRGTEAFF. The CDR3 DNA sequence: TGTGCCAGCAGGGGTACTGAAGCTTTCTTT.

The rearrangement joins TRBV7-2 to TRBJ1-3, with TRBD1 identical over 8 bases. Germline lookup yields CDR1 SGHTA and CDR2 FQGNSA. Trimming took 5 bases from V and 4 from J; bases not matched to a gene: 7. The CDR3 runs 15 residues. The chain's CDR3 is CASSASGQAGNTIYF. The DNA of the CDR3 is TGTGCCAGCAGCGCATCGGGACAGGCCGGAAACACCATATATTTT.

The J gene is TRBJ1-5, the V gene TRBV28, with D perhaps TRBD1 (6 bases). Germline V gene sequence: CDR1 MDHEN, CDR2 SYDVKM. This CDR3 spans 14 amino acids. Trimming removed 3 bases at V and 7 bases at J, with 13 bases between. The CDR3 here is CASSFLGAWQPQHF. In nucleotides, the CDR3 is TGTGCCAGCAGTTTCTTGGGGGCTTGGCAGCCCCAGCATTTT. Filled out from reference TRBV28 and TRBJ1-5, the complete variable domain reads DVKVTQSSRYLVKRTGEKVFLECVQDMDHENMFWYRQDPGLGLRLIYFSYDVKMKEKGDIPEGYSVSREKKERFSLILESASTNQTSMYLCASSFLGAWQPQHFGDGTRLSIL.

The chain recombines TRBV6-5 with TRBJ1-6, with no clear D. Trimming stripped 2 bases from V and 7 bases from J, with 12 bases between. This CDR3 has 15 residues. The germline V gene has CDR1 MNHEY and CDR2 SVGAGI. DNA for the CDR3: TGTGCCAGCAGTTACGAATCCGCCGCAAATTCACCCCTCCACTTT. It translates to CASSYESAANSPLHF.

The CDR3 nucleotides read TGTGCCAGCAGTTATTCGGGACACTATGGCTACACCTTC. Encoded protein: CASSYSGHYGYTF. The chain employs TRBV6-9 and TRBJ1-2; a weak D match, TRBD1 (5 bases). V dropped 0 bases and J dropped 3 bases, with 5 bases sitting between them. Looked up from germline, CDR1 is MNHGY and CDR2 is SVAAGI. The CDR3 runs 13 residues.

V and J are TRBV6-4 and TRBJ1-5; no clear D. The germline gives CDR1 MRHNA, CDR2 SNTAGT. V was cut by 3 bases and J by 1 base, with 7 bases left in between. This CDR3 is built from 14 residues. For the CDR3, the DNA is TGTGCCAGCAGTGAACCGGACAGCAATCAGCCCCAGCATTTT. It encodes CASSEPDSNQPQHF.

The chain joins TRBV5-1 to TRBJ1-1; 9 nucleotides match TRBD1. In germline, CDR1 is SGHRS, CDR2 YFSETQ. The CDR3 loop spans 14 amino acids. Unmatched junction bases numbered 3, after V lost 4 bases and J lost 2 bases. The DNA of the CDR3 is TGCGCCAGCAGCAGTACAGGGGGCAACACTGAAGCTTTCTTT. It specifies CASSSTGGNTEAFF.

CDR3 DNA: TGCGCCAGCAGCCTAATTTGGCAGGGGGAGAACAATGAGCAGTTCTTC. Protein product: CASSLIWQGENNEQFF. V and J are TRBV4-1 and TRBJ2-1; 7 positions match TRBD1. Looked up from germline, CDR1 is MGHRA and CDR2 is YSYEKL. The CDR3 consists of 16 residues. The trim removed 4 bases at V and 5 bases at J, leaving 11 bases unmatched.

CDR3 DNA sequence: TGTGCCAGCAGCTTCGGCGGGTTCCAAGAGACCCAGTACTTC. Translating it yields CASSFGGFQETQYF. This chain uses TRBV7-2 with TRBJ2-5; D might be TRBD2 (5 bases). Germline loops: CDR1 SGHTA, CDR2 FQGNSA. Between the trimmed V and J ends, which lost 3 bases and 1 base, there was a span of 9 bases. The CDR3 covers 14 residues.

The CDR3 reads CASSLTGYNEQYF. The CDR3, as DNA: TGTGCCAGCAGCTTGACAGGGTACAACGAGCAGTACTTC. The rearrangement joins TRBV7-3 to TRBJ2-7; 7 bases are shared with TRBD1. CDR1 is SGHTA and CDR2 is FQGTGA in the germline V gene. This CDR3 is built from 13 residues. V was clipped by 3 bases and J by 5 bases; unmatched bases: 4.

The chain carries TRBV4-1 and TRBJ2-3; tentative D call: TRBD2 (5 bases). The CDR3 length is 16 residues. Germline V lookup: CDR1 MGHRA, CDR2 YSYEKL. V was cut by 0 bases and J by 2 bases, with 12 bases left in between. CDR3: CASSQDDGEPTDTQYF. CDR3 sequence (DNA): TGCGCCAGCAGCCAAGATGACGGGGAACCCACAGATACGCAGTATTTT.

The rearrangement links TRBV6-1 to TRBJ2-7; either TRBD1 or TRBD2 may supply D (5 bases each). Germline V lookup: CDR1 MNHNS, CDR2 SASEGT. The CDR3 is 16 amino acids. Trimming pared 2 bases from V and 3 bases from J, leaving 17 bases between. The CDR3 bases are TGTGCCAGCAGTGAATTTCCGGGGTGGGGGAACTACGAGCAGTACTTC. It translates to CASSEFPGWGNYEQYF.

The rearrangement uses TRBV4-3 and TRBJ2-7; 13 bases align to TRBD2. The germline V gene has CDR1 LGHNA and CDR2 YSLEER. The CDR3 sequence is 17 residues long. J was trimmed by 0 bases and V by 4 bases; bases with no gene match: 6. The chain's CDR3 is CASSRGLAGDNSYEQYF. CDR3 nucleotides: TGCGCCAGCAGCCGCGGACTAGCGGGAGACAACTCCTACGAGCAGTACTTC.

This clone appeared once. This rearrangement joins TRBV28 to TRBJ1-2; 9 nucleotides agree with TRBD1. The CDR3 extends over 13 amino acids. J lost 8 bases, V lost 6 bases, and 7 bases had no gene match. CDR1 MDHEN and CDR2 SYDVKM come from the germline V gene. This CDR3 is CASRANRGQGYTF. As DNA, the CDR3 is TGTGCCAGCAGGGCGAACAGGGGGCAAGGCTACACCTTC.

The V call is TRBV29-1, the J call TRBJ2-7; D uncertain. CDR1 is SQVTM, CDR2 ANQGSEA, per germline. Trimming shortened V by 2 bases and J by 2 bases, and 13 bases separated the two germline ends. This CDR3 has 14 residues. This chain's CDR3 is CSVESRSKTYEQYF. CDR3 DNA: TGCAGCGTTGAAAGTCGAAGCAAAACCTACGAGCAGTACTTC.

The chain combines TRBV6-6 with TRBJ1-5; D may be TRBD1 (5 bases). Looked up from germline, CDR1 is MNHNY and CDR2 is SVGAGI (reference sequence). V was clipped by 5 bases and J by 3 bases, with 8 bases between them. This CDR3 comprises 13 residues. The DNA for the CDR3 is TGTGCCAGCAGTGGGACCCTCAATCAGCCCCAGCATTTT. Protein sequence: CASSGTLNQPQHF.

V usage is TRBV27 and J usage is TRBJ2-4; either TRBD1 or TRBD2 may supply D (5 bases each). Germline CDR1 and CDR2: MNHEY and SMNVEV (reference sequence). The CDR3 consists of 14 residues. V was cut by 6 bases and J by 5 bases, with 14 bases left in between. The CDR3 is CASSPRGGENIQYF. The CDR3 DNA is TGTGCCAGCAGCCCCCGGGGCGGAGAAAACATTCAGTACTTC.

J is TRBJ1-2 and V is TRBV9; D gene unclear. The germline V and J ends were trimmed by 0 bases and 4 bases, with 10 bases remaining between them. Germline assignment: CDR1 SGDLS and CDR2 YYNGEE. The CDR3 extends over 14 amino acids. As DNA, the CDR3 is TGTGCCAGCAGCGTAGACCGAGGTGGCTATGGCTACACCTTC. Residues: CASSVDRGGYGYTF.

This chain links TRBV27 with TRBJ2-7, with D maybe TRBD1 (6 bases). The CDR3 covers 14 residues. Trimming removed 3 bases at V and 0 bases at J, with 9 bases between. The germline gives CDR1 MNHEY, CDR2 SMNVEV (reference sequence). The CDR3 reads CASSFRGPSYEQYF. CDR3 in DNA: TGTGCCAGCAGTTTCAGGGGACCCTCCTACGAGCAGTACTTC.